Sequencing of this T cell receptor (beta chain) was carried out in a study of blood T cell repertoires in COVID-19. Overall study context: The United States, Italy and Spain supplied acute and convalescent COVID-19 samples. The cDNA or gDNA used as material had been derived from T cells, B-cell-depleted T cells, or PBMCs.

Repertoires were generated with immunoSEQ multiplex PCR, while TCRdb's copy carries only in-frame clones and drops some. The table has about 54,000 clones, 75% to 90% seen once. Trimming stripped 5 bases from V and 1 base from J, with 18 bases between. Germline CDR1 MDHEN, CDR2 SYDVKM. This CDR3 spans 16 amino acids. The chain joins TRBV28 to TRBJ2-7; possible D gene TRBD1, 6 bases. The TCR originated in a woman aged 60-75 years with acute or convalescent COVID-19. The sequenced sample was peripheral blood. The CDR3 nucleotides are TGTGCCAGCAGTCTTCCACAGGGCCCCGGGTCCTACGAGCAGTACTTC. Residues: CASSLPQGPGSYEQYF.